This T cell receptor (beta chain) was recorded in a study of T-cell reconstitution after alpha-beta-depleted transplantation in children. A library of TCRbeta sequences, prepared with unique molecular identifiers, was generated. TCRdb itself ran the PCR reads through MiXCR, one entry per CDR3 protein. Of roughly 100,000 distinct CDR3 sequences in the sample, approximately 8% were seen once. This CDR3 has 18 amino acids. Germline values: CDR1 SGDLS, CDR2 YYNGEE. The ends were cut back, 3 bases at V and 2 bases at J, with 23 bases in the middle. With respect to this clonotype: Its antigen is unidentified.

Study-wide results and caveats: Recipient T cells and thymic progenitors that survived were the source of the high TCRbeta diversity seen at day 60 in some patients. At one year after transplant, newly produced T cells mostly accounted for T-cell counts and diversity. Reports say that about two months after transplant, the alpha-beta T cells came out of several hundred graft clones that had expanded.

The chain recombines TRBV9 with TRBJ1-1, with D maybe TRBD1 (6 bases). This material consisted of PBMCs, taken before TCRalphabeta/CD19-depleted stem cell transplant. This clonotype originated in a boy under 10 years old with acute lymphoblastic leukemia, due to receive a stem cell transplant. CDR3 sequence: CASSASGGGADLNTEAFF. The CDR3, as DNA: TGTGCCAGCAGCGCTTCCGGGGGGGGCGCGGATTTAAACACTGAAGCTTTCTTT.